A selection of T cell receptor beta chains follows, all from one sample in a study of blood T cell repertoires in COVID-19. The assay was immunoSEQ multiplex PCR, and TCRdb's table has in-frame clones only and misses some. The sample lists about 71,000 clones; more than 75% were seen once. Specimen: peripheral blood. The receptors shown here come from a woman older than 75 with acute or convalescent COVID-19. Each CDR3 is given with its conserved first and last residue. Each record gives: V gene, clone size, J gene, D gene, CDR3 DNA, CDR3 protein. A D gene is named only where the DNA matches it firmly. Clone size, where shown, is once, few, many, or a class for clones that have expanded.

TRBV5-4	NA	TRBJ2-7	TRBD2	TGTGCCAGCAGCCAGGGACTAGCGGGAGGGCCCCCCTACGAGCAGTACTTC	CASSQGLAGGPPYEQYF
TRBV11-3	once	TRBJ2-1	TRBD2	TGTGCCAGCAGCTCTAGAGGTAGCGGGAATAACAATGAGCAGTTCTTC	CASSSRGSGNNNEQFF
TRBV7-9	NA	TRBJ2-1	TRBD1	TGTGCCAGCAGCTTATGGGACAGGGTCAATGAGCAGTTCTTC	CASSLWDRVNEQFF
TRBV19	NA	TRBJ1-5	TRBD1	TGTGCCAGTAGTATGAACAGGGGTACACGTAATCAGCCCCAGCATTTT	CASSMNRGTRNQPQHF
TRBV5-1	once	TRBJ2-1	TRBD2	TGCGCCAGCAGCTTGTTTCTAGCGGGCAATGAGCAGTTCTTC	CASSLFLAGNEQFF
TRBV7-9	NA	TRBJ2-7	TRBD1	TGTGCCAGCAGCGTCCCGGGACAGGGGTACGAGCAGTACTTC	CASSVPGQGYEQYF
TRBV5-4	NA	TRBJ2-5	TRBD1	TGTGCCAGCGAGCGGGACAGGGGGCCCGGGTCCCAGTACTTC	CASERDRGPGSQYF
TRBV12-5	once	TRBJ1-5	NA	TGTGCTAGTGGTTTGCAGGGACTGGTTAGCAATCAGCCCCAGCATTTT	CASGLQGLVSNQPQHF
TRBV6-5	NA	TRBJ1-1	NA	TGTGCCAGCAGTTTCGGAGTAGGCAGGGCGTCTGAAGCTTTCTTT	CASSFGVGRASEAFF
TRBV19	NA	TRBJ2-7	TRBD1	TGTGCCAGTAGTATAGGGTCAGGGGGCGCGTCCTACGAGCAGTACTTC	CASSIGSGGASYEQYF
TRBV4-1	few	TRBJ2-2	TRBD2	TGCGCCAGCAGGAAGGCGGGAGGGTGGCCCGGGGAGCTGTTTTTT	CASRKAGGWPGELFF
TRBV29-1	NA	TRBJ1-1	NA	TGCAGCGTCGAGCCCCTAGGGGCAGCTGAAGCTTTCTTT	CSVEPLGAAEAFF
TRBV5-1	NA	TRBJ1-1	TRBD1	TGCGCCAGCAGCATACGACAGGGGGCAGGCACTGAAGCTTTCTTT	CASSIRQGAGTEAFF
TRBV30	NA	TRBJ2-7	TRBD2	TGTGCCTGGAGCTGGGCTAGCGGTAACTACGAGCAGTACTTC	CAWSWASGNYEQYF
TRBV19	NA	TRBJ2-1	TRBD2	TGTGCCAGTAAACTAGCGGGAGCCTACAATGAGCAGTTCTTC	CASKLAGAYNEQFF
TRBV6-2/TRBV6-3	NA	TRBJ2-1	NA	TGTGCCAGCAGTCGCAAGCTCGACAGCACCTACAATGAGCAGTTCTTC	CASSRKLDSTYNEQFF
TRBV2	NA	TRBJ2-7	TRBD2	TGTGCCAGCGGACTAGCGGGAGGCTCCTACGAGCAGTACTTC	CASGLAGGSYEQYF
TRBV29-1	NA	TRBJ2-1	TRBD2	TGCAGCGTTGCCGGACTAGCGGGAGGGCCGGAGTCCTACAATGAGCAGTTCTTC	CSVAGLAGGPESYNEQFF
TRBV14	NA	TRBJ2-1	NA	TGTGCCAGCAGCCAAGAAGGGAGTGAGCAGTTCTTC	CASSQEGSEQFF
TRBV4-1	NA	TRBJ2-3	TRBD2	TGCGCCAGCAGCCAAGATCACACTAGCGGGAGTAATTTTGCAGATACGCAGTATTTT	CASSQDHTSGSNFADTQYF
TRBV6-5	few	TRBJ2-7	NA	TGTGCCAGCACCGGGTCCTACGAGCAGTACTTC	CASTGSYEQYF
TRBV6-6	NA	TRBJ1-4	TRBD1	TGTGCCAGCAGAAACAGGGGGAGTAATGAAAAACTGTTTTTT	CASRNRGSNEKLFF
TRBV7-8	NA	TRBJ1-5	TRBD1	TGTGCCAGCAGCGCAACAGGGGGCATGAGCAATCAGCCCCAGCATTTT	CASSATGGMSNQPQHF
TRBV3-1/TRBV3-2	NA	TRBJ2-7	NA	TGTGCCAGCAGCCACCACAAAAGCTACGAGCAGTACTTC	CASSHHKSYEQYF
TRBV7-9	NA	TRBJ2-6	NA	TGTGCCAGCAGCTTAGAGAGAGGGACTGGGGCCAACGTCCTGACTTTC	CASSLERGTGANVLTF
TRBV7-2	once	TRBJ2-6	TRBD2	TGTGCCAGCAGCCTGTTTGGGGGGGTGGGACACGTCCTGACTTTC	CASSLFGGVGHVLTF
TRBV7-9	NA	TRBJ1-4	NA	TGTGCCAGCAGCCGCGAACCAGGGCGAGAAAAACTGTTTTTT	CASSREPGREKLFF
TRBV5-1	few	TRBJ2-7	NA	TGCGCCAGCAGCGGGGGAGGCGCTACCACTTACGAGCAGTACTTC	CASSGGGATTYEQYF
TRBV28	NA	TRBJ2-7	TRBD2	TGTGCCAGCAGTTTAGAGCGGGGAAGGTACGAGCAGTACTTC	CASSLERGRYEQYF
TRBV4-3	NA	TRBJ2-1	TRBD2	TGCGCCAGCAGCCAAGGGGGGACTAGCGGGATACGCCGCGGAGGGAATGAGCAGTTCTTC	CASSQGGTSGIRRGGNEQFF
TRBV18	NA	TRBJ2-6	NA	TGTGCCAGCTCACCACAGCAGACAAAAACTGGGGCCAACGTCCTGACTTTC	CASSPQQTKTGANVLTF
TRBV7-9	NA	TRBJ2-3	NA	TGTGCCAGCAGGAGGTCAGGGGTCCCAGATACGCAGTATTTT	CASRRSGVPDTQYF
TRBV5-6	NA	TRBJ1-4	TRBD1	TGTGCCAGCAGCTTGTTGTCTGGACAGGGTCATGAAAAACTGTTTTTT	CASSLLSGQGHEKLFF
TRBV7-6	NA	TRBJ1-5	NA	TGTGCCAGCAGCCCAACAGATAGCAATCAGCCCCAGCATTTT	CASSPTDSNQPQHF
TRBV5-1	NA	TRBJ1-1	NA	TGCGCCAGCAGCTTGGCTGCTATGAACACTGAAGCTTTCTTT	CASSLAAMNTEAFF
TRBV10-2	NA	TRBJ2-7	NA	TGCGCCAGCAGTGAACTCCCTTACGAGCAGTACTTC	CASSELPYEQYF
TRBV6-1	once	TRBJ1-2	TRBD1	TGTGCCAGCAGTGGGGACAGGGGCTATGGCTACACCTTC	CASSGDRGYGYTF
TRBV7-2	NA	TRBJ2-2	NA	TGTGCCAGCAGCTTAGTGGTACAGAACACCGGGGAGCTGTTTTTT	CASSLVVQNTGELFF
TRBV4-1	NA	TRBJ2-7	NA	TGCGCCAGCAGCCCGGGACTGCGGGGCGAGCAGTACTTC	CASSPGLRGEQYF
TRBV5-1	NA	TRBJ2-3	TRBD2	TGCGCCAGCAGCGGATCGACTAGCGGGAGGATCGCAGATACGCAGTATTTT	CASSGSTSGRIADTQYF
TRBV7-9	NA	TRBJ1-2	NA	TGTGCCAGCAGCTTAGCTCAATCTAACTATGGCTACACCTTC	CASSLAQSNYGYTF
TRBV6-1	NA	TRBJ1-2	TRBD1	TGTGCCAGCAGTGAAGCCAGGGGGGCGCGGGGCTACACCTTC	CASSEARGARGYTF
TRBV7-6	NA	TRBJ2-1	NA	TGTGCCAGCAGCTTAGCACCAGGGACTGCTTCCTACAATGAGCAGTTCTTC	CASSLAPGTASYNEQFF
TRBV4-2	NA	TRBJ2-3	NA	TGTGCCAGCAGCCAGCAGGGGACTACCCCAGATACGCAGTATTTT	CASSQQGTTPDTQYF
TRBV28	NA	TRBJ2-4	TRBD2	TGTGCCAGCAGATCACAAGGACTAGCGGGAGGGGTCTTCTTC	CASRSQGLAGGVFF
TRBV5-1	NA	TRBJ2-2	TRBD1	TGCGCCAGCAACAGACAGGGGGTCACCGGGGAGCTGTTTTTT	CASNRQGVTGELFF
TRBV19	NA	TRBJ2-5	NA	TGTGCCAGTAGTACTTCCGGGACATTACTCCAAGAGACCCAGTACTTC	CASSTSGTLLQETQYF
TRBV6-5	NA	TRBJ1-4	TRBD1	TGTGCCAGCAGTTACGACGAGACAGGGTCTGAAAAACTGTTTTTT	CASSYDETGSEKLFF
TRBV19	NA	TRBJ2-7	TRBD1	TGTGCCAGTGGGACAGGGTTGGTGTACGAGCAGTACTTC	CASGTGLVYEQYF
TRBV7-6	NA	TRBJ2-1	TRBD2	TGTGCCAGCAGCCCCAGGGGGACTAGCGGACGAGTCTCCTACAATGAGCAGTTCTTC	CASSPRGTSGRVSYNEQFF
TRBV5-6	NA	TRBJ2-3	TRBD2	TGTGCCAGCCTAGCGGGACCTCTCACAGATACGCAGTATTTT	CASLAGPLTDTQYF
TRBV11-2	few	TRBJ1-4	NA	TGTGCCAGCAGCCAGGGCGGACGTTCGATCAATGAAAAACTGTTTTTT	CASSQGGRSINEKLFF
TRBV9	NA	TRBJ2-7	NA	TGTGCCAGCAGCGTAGCCGGGAGACCGTACGAGCAGTACTTC	CASSVAGRPYEQYF
TRBV6-1	NA	TRBJ2-2	NA	TGTGCCAGCAGTGAGGCTAGAACCGGGGAGCTGTTTTTT	CASSEARTGELFF
TRBV6-5	NA	TRBJ1-1	NA	TGTGCCAGCAGTTCCGTCACTGGGGGGGCTTTCTTT	CASSSVTGGAFF